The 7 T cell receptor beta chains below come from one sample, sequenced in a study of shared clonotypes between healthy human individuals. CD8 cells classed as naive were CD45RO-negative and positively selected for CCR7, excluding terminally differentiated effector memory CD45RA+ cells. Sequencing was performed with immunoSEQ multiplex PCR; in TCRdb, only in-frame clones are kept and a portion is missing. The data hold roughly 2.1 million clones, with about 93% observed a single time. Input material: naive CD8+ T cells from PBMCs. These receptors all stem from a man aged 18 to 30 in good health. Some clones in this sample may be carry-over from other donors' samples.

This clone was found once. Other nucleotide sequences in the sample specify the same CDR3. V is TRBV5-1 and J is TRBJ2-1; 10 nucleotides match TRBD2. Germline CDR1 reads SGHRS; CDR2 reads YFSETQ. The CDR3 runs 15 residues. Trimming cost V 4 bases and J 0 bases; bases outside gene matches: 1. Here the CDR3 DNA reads TGCGCCAGCAGCCCTAGCGGGAGCTCCTACAATGAGCAGTTCTTC. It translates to CASSPSGSSYNEQFF.

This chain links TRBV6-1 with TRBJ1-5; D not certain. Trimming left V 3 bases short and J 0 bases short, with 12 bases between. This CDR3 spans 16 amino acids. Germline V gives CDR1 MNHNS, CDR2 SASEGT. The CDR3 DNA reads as TGTGCCAGCAGTGATCATCTTGGGTTTAGCAATCAGCCCCAGCATTTT. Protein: CASSDHLGFSNQPQHF.

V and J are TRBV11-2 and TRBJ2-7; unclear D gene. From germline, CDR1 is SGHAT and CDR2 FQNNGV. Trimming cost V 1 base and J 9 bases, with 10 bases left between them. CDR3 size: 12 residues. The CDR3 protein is CASSLGDNGQYF. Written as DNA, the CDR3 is TGTGCCAGCAGCTTAGGAGATAACGGGCAGTACTTC.

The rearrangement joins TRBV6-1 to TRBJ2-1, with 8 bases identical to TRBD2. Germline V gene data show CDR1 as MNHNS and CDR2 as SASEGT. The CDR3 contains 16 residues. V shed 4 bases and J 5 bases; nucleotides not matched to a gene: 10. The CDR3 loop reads CASSVLPGLVDNEQFF. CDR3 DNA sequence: TGTGCCAGCAGTGTCCTGCCGGGACTAGTAGACAATGAGCAGTTCTTC.

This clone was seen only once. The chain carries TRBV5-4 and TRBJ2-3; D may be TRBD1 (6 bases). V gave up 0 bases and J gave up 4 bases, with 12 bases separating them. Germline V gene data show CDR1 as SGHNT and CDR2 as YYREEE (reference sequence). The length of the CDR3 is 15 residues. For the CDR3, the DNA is TGTGCCAGCAGCTTGGCCGGGACATGGGCAGATACGCAGTATTTT. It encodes CASSLAGTWADTQYF. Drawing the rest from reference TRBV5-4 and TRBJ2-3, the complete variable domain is ETGVTQSPTHLIKTRGQQVTLRCSSQSGHNTVSWYQQALGQGPQFIFQYYREEENGRGNFPPRFSGLQFPNYSSELNVNALELDDSALYLCASSLAGTWADTQYFGPGTRLTVL.

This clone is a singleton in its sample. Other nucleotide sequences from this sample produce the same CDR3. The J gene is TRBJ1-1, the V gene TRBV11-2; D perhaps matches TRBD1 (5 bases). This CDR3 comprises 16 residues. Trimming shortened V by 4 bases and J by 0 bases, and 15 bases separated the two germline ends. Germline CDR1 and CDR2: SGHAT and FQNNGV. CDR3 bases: TGTGCCAGCAGCTCCTATTCGACAGACTTGAACACTGAAGCTTTCTTT. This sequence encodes CASSSYSTDLNTEAFF.

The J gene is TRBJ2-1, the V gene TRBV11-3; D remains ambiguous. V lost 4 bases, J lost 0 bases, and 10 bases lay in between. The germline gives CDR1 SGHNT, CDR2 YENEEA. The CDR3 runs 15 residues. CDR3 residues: CASSSRGPSYNEQFF. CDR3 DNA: TGTGCCAGCAGCTCACGTGGGCCCTCCTACAATGAGCAGTTCTTC. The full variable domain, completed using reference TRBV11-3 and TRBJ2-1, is EAGVVQSPRYKIIEKKQPVAFWCNPISGHNTLYWYLQNLGQGPELLIRYENEEAVDDSQLPKDRFSAERLKGVDSTLKIQPAELGDSAVYLCASSSRGPSYNEQFFGPGTRLTVL.